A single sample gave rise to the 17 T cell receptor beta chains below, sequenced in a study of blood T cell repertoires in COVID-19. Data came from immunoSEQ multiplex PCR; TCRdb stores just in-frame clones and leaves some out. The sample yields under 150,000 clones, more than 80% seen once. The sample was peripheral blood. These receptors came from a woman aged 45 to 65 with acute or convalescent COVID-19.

CDR3 in amino acids: CASFKSDRGYGYTF. DNA of the CDR3: TGTGCCAGCTTTAAAAGTGACAGGGGATATGGCTACACCTTC. This chain links TRBV5-8 with TRBJ1-2; 8 bases fit TRBD1. Trimming removed 7 bases from V and 5 bases from J; junction bases left unmatched: 10. CDR1 is SGHTS, CDR2 YDEGEE, per germline. The CDR3 has 14 residues.

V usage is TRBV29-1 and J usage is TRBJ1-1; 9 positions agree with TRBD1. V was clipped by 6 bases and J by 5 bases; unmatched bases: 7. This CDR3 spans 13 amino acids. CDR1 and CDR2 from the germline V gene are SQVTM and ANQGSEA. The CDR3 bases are TGCAGCGTCACGGACAGGGGTGGGACTGAAGCTTTCTTT. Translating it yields CSVTDRGGTEAFF.

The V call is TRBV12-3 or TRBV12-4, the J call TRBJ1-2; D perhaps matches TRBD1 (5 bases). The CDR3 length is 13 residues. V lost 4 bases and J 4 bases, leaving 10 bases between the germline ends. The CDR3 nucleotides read TGTGCCAGCAGTTCGACAGTGGGCTATGGCTACACCTTC. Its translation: CASSSTVGYGYTF.

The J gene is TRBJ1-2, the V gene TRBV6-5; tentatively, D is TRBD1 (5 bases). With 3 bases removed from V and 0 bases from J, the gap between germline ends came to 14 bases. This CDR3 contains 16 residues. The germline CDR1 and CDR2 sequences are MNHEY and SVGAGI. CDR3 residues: CASSYTTGAANYGYTF. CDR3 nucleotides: TGTGCCAGCAGTTATACTACAGGAGCAGCTAACTATGGCTACACCTTC.

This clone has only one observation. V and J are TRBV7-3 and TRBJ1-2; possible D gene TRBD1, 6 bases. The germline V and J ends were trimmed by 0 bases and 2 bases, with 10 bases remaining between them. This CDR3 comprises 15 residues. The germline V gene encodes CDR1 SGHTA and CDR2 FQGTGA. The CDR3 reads CASSLTGRGNYGYTF. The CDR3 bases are TGTGCCAGCAGCTTAACGGGGAGGGGGAACTATGGCTACACCTTC. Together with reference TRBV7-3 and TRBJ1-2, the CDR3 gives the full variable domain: GAGVSQTPSNKVTEKGKYVELRCDPISGHTALYWYRQSLGQGPEFLIYFQGTGAADDSGLPNDRFFAVRPEGSVSTLKIQRTERGDSAVYLCASSLTGRGNYGYTFGSGTRLTVV.

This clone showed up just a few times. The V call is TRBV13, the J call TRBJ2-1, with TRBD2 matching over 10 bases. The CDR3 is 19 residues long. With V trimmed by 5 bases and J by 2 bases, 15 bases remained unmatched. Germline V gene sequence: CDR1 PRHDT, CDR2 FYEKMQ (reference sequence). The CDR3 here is CASSPRGLAFSNTYNEQFF. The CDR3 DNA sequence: TGTGCCAGCAGCCCCCGGGGACTAGCGTTCTCAAACACCTACAATGAGCAGTTCTTC.

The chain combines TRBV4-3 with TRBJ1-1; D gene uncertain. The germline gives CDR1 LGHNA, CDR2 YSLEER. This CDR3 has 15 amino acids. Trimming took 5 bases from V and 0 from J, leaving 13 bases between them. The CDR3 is CASSKRGGLNTEAFF. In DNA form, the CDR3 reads TGCGCCAGCAGCAAACGAGGAGGGTTGAACACTGAAGCTTTCTTT.

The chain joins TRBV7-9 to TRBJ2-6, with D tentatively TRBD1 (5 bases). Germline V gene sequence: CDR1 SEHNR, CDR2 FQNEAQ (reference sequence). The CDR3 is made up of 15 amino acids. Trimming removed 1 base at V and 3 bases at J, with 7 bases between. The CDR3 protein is CASSLEGRGANVLTF. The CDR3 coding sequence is TGTGCCAGCAGCTTAGAGGGGCGTGGGGCCAACGTCCTGACTTTC.

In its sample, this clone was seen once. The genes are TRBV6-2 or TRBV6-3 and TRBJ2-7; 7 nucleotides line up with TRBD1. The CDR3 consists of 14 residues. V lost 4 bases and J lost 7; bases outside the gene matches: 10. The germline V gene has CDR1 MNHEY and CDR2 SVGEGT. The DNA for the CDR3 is TGTGCCAGCAGTTGGGACAGTCAGTCCCCAGAGCAGTACTTC. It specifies CASSWDSQSPEQYF.

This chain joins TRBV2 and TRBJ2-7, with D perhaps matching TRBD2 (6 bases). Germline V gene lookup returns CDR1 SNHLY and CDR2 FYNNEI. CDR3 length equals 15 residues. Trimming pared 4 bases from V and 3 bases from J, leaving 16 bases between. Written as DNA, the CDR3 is TGTGCCAGCAGTGCGTTGCGGGGCCTCCTCTACGAGCAGTACTTC. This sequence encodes CASSALRGLLYEQYF.

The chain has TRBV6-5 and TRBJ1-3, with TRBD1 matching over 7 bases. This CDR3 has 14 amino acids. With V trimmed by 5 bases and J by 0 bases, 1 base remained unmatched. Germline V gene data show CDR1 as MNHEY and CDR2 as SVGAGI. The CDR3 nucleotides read TGTGCCAGCAGTCCAGGGGGCTCTGGAAACACCATATATTTT. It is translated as CASSPGGSGNTIYF.

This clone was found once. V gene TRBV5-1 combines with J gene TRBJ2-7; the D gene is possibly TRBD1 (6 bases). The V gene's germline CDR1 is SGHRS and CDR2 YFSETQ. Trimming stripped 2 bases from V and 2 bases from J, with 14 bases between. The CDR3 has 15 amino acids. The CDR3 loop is CASSLNDRTTYEQYF. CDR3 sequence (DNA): TGCGCCAGCAGCTTAAACGACAGGACCACCTACGAGCAGTACTTC.

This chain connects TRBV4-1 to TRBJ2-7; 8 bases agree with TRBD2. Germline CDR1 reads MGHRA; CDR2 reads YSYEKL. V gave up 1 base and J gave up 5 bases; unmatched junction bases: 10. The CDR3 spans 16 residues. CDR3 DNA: TGCGCCAGCAGCCAAGTGTGGTCGCGGGGGGCGGACGAGCAGTACTTC. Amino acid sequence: CASSQVWSRGADEQYF.

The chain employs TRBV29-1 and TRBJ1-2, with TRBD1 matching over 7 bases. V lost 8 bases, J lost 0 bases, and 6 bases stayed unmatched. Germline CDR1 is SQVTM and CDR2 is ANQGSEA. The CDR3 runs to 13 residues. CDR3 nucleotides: TGCAGCATACCGGGACAGACTAACTATGGCTACACCTTC. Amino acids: CSIPGQTNYGYTF.

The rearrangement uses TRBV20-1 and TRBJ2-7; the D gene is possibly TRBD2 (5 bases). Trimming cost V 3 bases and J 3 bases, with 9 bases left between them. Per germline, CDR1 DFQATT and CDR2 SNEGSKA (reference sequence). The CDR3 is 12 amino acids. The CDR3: CSASSEGYEQYF. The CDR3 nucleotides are TGCAGTGCTAGTTCCGAGGGCTACGAGCAGTACTTC.

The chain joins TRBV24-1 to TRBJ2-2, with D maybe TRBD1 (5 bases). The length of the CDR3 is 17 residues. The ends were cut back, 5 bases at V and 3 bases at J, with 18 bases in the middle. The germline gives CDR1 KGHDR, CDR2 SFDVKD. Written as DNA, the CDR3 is TGTGCCACCAGTGTAGATCTAAGGGGTGGAGACACCGGGGAGCTGTTTTTT. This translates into CATSVDLRGGDTGELFF.

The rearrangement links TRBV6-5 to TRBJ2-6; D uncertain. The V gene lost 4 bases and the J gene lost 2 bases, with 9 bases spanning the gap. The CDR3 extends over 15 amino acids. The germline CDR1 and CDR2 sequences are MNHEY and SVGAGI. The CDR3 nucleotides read TGTGCCAGCAGTTTTCGGAGAGCTGGGGCCAACGTCCTGACTTTC. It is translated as CASSFRRAGANVLTF.